Sequencing of this T cell receptor beta chain was carried out in a study of graft-versus-host responses after intestinal transplantation. Some clones are missing from TCRdb's copy, which holds only in-frame ones; the method was immunoSEQ multiplex PCR. The sample has roughly 20,000 clones; about two fifths are singletons. Study observations and caveats: High graft-versus-host to host-versus-graft clonal ratios were seen in allografts of patients with graft-donor T cell macrochimerism. There was an association between peak levels of circulating GvH clones and early post-transplant HvG declines.

This clonotype was obtained from a human patient who received an intestinal transplant. The specimen comprised alloreactive CD4+ T cells from a mixed lymphocyte reaction culture, sampled before intestinal transplant. Subset meaning: CFSE-low proliferating T cells sorted from roughly six-day pre-transplant mixed lymphocyte reaction (GvH or HvG direction).

The CDR3 protein is CATSRGLTGGSEAFF. The CDR3 nucleotides are TGTGCCACCAGCAGGGGGCTCACTGGGGGGTCTGAAGCTTTCTTT. The J gene is TRBJ1-1, the V gene TRBV15; D perhaps matches TRBD1 (5 bases). CDR3 length: 15 amino acids. With 3 bases removed from V and 6 bases from J, the gap between germline ends came to 17 bases. Germline loops: CDR1 LNHNV, CDR2 YYDKDF (reference sequence).